A single sample gave rise to the 9 T cell receptor beta chains below, sequenced in a study of shared clonotypes between healthy human individuals. Profiling relied on immunoSEQ multiplex PCR, and the TCRdb table lists in-frame clones only, not all of them. This table has about 2.2 million clones, around 93% appearing once. Cells designated naive CD8 were CD45RO-negative and were positively selected for CCR7, with terminally differentiated effector memory CD45RA+ cells excluded. The specimen was naive CD8+ T cells from PBMCs. The source of these receptors is a man aged 18 to 30 in good health. Some clones in this sample may be carry-over from other donors' samples.

The chain has TRBV6-1 and TRBJ2-7, with TRBD2 as a possible D gene (5 bases). Trimming pared 7 bases from V and 5 bases from J, leaving 21 bases between. Germline V lookup: CDR1 MNHNS, CDR2 SASEGT. The CDR3 has 15 residues. The CDR3 DNA is TGTGCCAGCACTCTTTTGAGGGATACGTACCACGAGCAGTACTTC. As protein: CASTLLRDTYHEQYF.

The chain is built from TRBV7-6 and TRBJ2-3, with TRBD2 identical over 7 bases. The V segment lost 3 bases and the J segment 2 bases; nucleotides outside the gene matches: 5. The CDR3 is 15 amino acids. Germline-derived CDR1 and CDR2 are SGHVS and FNYEAQ. The CDR3 DNA sequence: TGTGCCAGCAGCTTTCAACTAGCGCCCACAGATACGCAGTATTTT. It translates to CASSFQLAPTDTQYF. The complete variable domain, with remaining parts taken from reference TRBV7-6 and TRBJ2-3, reads GAGVSQSPRYKVTKRGQDVALRCDPISGHVSLYWYRQALGQGPEFLTYFNYEAQQDKSGLPNDRFSAERPEGSISTLTIQRTEQRDSAMYRCASSFQLAPTDTQYFGPGTRLTVL.

The chain joins TRBV11-2 to TRBJ2-1; the D gene is possibly TRBD2 (6 bases). In germline, CDR1 is SGHAT, CDR2 FQNNGV. V lost 5 bases, J lost 1 base, and 12 bases lay in between. The length of the CDR3 is 15 residues. The CDR3 is CASSNSGLSYNEQFF. Here the CDR3 DNA reads TGTGCCAGCAGCAACAGCGGGCTGTCCTACAATGAGCAGTTCTTC.

The chain has TRBV6-6 and TRBJ2-1, with 9 bases aligning to TRBD2. The CDR3 spans 15 residues. Germline CDR1 MNHNY, CDR2 SVGAGI (reference sequence). The V and J ends lost 4 bases and 9 bases, in that order; junction bases with no gene match: 10. This chain's CDR3 is CASSWGRSGRSEQFF. CDR3 nucleotide sequence: TGTGCCAGCAGTTGGGGGCGTAGCGGGAGAAGTGAGCAGTTCTTC.

This clone was picked up one time. The chain carries TRBV5-6 and TRBJ2-3; 11 positions match TRBD2. Looked up from germline, CDR1 is SGHDT and CDR2 is YYEEEE. After removal of 4 bases from V and 2 bases from J, the junction contained 3 bases not matched to a gene. This CDR3 contains 15 residues. CDR3: CASSPGLADTDTQYF. Here the CDR3 DNA reads TGTGCCAGCAGCCCGGGACTAGCGGACACAGATACGCAGTATTTT.

The chain has TRBV15 and TRBJ2-5, with a possible D match to TRBD1 (5 bases). With 0 bases removed from V and 3 bases from J, the gap between germline ends came to 14 bases. Germline V CDR1 and CDR2: LNHNV, YYDKDF (reference sequence). The CDR3 runs 16 residues. The CDR3 sequence: CATSRDDSALKETQYF. The CDR3 bases are TGTGCCACCAGCAGAGATGACAGTGCGCTTAAAGAGACCCAGTACTTC.

This clone was detected once. The chain links TRBV27 to TRBJ2-7; TRBD2 matches 16 bases. The CDR3 is 18 residues long. The V and J ends lost 4 bases and 5 bases, in that order; junction bases with no gene match: 11. The germline V gene has CDR1 MNHEY and CDR2 SMNVEV (reference sequence). CDR3 sequence (DNA): TGTGCCAGCAGTTCGGGACTAGCGGGAGGGGGTAATAGGAACGAGCAGTACTTC. Translation gives CASSSGLAGGGNRNEQYF.

The chain uses TRBV7-3 and TRBJ2-5; 7 positions match TRBD2. The CDR3 length is 14 residues. Looked up from germline, CDR1 is SGHTA and CDR2 is FQGTGA. The junction had 7 bases not matched to a gene; V was cut back by 5 bases and J by 4 bases. The CDR3 protein is CASSPPGGRETQYF. The CDR3 DNA reads TGTGCCAGCAGCCCCCCGGGAGGAAGAGAGACCCAGTACTTC.

The chain links TRBV27 to TRBJ2-3; 9 nucleotides align to TRBD1. The germline CDR1 and CDR2 sequences are MNHEY and SMNVEV (reference sequence). The CDR3 has 15 amino acids. Trimming cost V 3 bases and J 3 bases; bases outside gene matches: 4. The CDR3 DNA is TGTGCCAGCAGTTTCACAGGGGGCTTAACAGATACGCAGTATTTT. Translated, it gives CASSFTGGLTDTQYF.